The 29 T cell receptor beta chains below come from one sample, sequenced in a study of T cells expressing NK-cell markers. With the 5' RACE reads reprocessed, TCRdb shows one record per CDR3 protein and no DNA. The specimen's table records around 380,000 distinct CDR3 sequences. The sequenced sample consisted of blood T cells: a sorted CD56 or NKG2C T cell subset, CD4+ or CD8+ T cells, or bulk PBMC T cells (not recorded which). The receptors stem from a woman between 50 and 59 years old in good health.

CDR3 amino acids: CASSFLVYNLNRVSTDTQYF. V usage is TRBV27 and J usage is TRBJ2-3; no DNA is available, so the TRBD1 call from TCRdb remains unchecked. CDR3 length: 20 residues. CDR1 MNHEY and CDR2 SMNVEV come from the germline V gene (reference sequence).

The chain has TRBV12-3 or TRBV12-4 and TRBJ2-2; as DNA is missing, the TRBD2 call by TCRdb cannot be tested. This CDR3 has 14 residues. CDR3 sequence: CASISATETGELFF.

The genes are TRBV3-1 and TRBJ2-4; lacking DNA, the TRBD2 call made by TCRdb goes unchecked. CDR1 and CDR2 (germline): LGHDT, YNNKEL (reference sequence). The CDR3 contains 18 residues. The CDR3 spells CASSHGTSLAVRGNIQYF.

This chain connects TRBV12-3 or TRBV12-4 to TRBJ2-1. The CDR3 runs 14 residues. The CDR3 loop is CASSTSGFFYEQFF.

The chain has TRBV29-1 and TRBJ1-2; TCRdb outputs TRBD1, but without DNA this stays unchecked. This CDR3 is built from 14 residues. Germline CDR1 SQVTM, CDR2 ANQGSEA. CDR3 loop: CSVGSGTGSYGYTF.

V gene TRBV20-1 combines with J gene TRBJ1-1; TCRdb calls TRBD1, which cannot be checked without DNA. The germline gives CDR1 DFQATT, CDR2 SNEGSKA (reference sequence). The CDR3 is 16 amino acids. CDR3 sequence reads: CSARERLRDLNTEAFF.

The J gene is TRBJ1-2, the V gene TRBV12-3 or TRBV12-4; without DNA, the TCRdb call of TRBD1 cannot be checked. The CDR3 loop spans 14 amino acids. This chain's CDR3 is CASSFPGANYGYTF.

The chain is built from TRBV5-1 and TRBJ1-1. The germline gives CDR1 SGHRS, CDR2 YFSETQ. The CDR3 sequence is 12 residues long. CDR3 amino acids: CASSGGNTEAFF.

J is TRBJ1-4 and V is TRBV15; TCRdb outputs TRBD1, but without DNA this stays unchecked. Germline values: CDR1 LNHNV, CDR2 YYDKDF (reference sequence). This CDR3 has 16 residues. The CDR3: CATSRGKGGSDEKLFF. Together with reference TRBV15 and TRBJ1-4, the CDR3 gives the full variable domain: DAMVIQNPRYQVTQFGKPVTLSCSQTLNHNVMYWYQQKSSQAPKLLFHYYDKDFNNEADTPDNFQSRRPNTSFCFLDIRSPGLGDTAMYLCATSRGKGGSDEKLFFGSGTQLSVL.

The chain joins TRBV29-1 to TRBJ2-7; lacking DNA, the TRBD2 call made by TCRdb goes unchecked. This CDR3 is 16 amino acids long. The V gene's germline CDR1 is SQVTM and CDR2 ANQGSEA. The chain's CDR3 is CSVIGGLAGSSYEQYF.

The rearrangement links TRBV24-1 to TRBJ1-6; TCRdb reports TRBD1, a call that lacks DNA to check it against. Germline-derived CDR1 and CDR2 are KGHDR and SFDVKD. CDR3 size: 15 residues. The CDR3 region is CATSDPRGFSSPLHF.

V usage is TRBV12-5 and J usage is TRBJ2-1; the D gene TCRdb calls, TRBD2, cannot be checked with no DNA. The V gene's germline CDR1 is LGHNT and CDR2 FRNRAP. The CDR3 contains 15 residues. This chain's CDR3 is CASGTAGTSGVEQFF.

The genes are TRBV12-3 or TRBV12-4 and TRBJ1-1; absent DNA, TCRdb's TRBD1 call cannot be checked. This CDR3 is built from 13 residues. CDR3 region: CATRQGGGTEAFF.

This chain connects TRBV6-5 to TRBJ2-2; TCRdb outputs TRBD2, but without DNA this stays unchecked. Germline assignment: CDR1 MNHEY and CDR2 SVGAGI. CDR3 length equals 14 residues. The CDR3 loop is CASRLGGGTGELFF.

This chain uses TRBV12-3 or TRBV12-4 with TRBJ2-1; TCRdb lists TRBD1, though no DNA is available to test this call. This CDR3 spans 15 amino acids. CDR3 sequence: CASSLPGGGYNEQFF.

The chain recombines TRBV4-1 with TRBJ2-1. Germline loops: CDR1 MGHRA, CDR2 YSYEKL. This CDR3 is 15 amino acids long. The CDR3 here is CASSQVAGTYNEQFF.

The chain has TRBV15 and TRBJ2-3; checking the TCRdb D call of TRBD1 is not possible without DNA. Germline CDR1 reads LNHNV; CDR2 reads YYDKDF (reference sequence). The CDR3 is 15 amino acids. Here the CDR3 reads CATSVRDPSRDTQYF.

CDR3 loop: CSAKYANEKLFF. This rearrangement joins TRBV20-1 to TRBJ1-4. The CDR3 extends over 12 amino acids. CDR1 DFQATT and CDR2 SNEGSKA come from the germline V gene (reference sequence).

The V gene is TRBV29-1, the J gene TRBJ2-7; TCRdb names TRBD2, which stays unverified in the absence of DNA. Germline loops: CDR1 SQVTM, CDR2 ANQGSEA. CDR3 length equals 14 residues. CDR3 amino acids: CSAGGSGVSYEQYF.

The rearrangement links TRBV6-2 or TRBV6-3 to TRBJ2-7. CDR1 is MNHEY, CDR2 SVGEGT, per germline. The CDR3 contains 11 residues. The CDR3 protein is CASSYYYEQYF.

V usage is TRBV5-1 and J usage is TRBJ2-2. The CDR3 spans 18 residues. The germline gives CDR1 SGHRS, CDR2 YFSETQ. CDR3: CASSWGMNGNANTGELFF.

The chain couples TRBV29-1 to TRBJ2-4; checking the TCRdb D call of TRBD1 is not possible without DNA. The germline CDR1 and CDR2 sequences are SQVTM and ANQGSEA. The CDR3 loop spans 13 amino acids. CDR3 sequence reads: CSIRTGWENIQYF.

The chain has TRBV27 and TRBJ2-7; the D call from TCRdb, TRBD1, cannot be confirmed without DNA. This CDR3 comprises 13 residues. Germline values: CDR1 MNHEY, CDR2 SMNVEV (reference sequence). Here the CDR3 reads CASAPWGTMGQYF.

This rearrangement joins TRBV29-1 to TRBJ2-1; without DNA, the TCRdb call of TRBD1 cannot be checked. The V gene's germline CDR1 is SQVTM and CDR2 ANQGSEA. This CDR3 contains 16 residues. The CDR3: CSALFRQGPLNNEQFF.

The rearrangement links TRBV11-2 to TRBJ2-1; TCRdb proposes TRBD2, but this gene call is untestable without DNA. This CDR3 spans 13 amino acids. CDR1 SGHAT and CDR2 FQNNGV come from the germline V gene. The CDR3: CASSLTTSSEQFF.

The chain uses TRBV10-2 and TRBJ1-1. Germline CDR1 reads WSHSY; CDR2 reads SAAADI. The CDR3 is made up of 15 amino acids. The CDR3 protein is CASSEPASANTEAFF.

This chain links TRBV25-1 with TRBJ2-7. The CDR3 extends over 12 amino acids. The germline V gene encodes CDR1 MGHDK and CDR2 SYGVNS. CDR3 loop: CASSTTRDEQYF.

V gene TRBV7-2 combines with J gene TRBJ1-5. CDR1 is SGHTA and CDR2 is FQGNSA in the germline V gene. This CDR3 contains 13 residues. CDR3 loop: CASSFAPRGPQHF.

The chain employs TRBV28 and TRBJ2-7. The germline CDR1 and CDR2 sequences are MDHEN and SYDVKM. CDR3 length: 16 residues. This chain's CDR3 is CASSFSLDRRSYEQYF. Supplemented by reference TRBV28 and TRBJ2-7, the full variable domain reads DVKVTQSSRYLVKRTGEKVFLECVQDMDHENMFWYRQDPGLGLRLIYFSYDVKMKEKGDIPEGYSVSREKKERFSLILESASTNQTSMYLCASSFSLDRRSYEQYFGPGTRLTVT.